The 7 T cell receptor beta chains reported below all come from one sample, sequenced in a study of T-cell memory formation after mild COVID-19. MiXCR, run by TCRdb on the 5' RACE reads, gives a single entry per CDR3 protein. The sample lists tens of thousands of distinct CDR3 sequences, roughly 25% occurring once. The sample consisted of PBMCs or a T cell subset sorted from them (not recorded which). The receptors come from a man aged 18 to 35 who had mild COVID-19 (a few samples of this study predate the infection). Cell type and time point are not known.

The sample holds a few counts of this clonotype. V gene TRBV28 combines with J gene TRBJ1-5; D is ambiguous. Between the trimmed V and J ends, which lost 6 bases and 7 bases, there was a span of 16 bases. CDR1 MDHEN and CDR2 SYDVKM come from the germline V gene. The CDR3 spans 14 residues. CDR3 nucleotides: TGTGCCAGCAGCCAGCCCGGAATATTGCAGCCCCAGCATTTT. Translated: CASSQPGILQPQHF.

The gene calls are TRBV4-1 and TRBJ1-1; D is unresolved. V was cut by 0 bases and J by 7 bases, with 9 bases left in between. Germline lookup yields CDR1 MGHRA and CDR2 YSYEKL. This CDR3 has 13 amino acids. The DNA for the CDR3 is TGCGCCAGCAGCCAAGATCACGGCCATGAAGCTTTCTTT. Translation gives CASSQDHGHEAFF.

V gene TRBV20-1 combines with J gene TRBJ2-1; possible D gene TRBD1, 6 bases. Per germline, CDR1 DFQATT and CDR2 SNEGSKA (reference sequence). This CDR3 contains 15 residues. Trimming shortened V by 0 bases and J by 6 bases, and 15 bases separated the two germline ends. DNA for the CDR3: TGCAGTGCTAGAGATTACAGCAGGGGTTCCAATGAGCAGTTCTTC. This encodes CSARDYSRGSNEQFF.

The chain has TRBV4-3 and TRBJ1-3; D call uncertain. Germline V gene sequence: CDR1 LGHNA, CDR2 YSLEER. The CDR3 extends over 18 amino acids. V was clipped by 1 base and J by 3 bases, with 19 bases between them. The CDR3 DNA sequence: TGCGCCAGCAGCCAAGGTTGGAAGCGCCTCGGGTTTGGAAACACCATATATTTT. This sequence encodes CASSQGWKRLGFGNTIYF.

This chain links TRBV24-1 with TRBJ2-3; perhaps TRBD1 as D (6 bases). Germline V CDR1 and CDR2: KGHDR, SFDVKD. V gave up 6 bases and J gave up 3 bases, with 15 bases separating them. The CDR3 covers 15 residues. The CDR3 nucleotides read TGTGCCACCAGTACGCCAGGGGCAGGTACAGATACGCAGTATTTT. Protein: CATSTPGAGTDTQYF.

CDR3 nucleotide sequence: TGCAGTGCTAGAGAGCTCGCGGGGCCCTACAATGAGCAGTTCTTC. Translating it yields CSARELAGPYNEQFF. The gene calls are TRBV20-1 and TRBJ2-1; D possibly corresponds to TRBD2 (6 bases). V lost 0 bases to trimming and J lost 2 bases, with 11 bases between them. The CDR3 runs to 15 residues. Germline loops: CDR1 DFQATT, CDR2 SNEGSKA (reference sequence).

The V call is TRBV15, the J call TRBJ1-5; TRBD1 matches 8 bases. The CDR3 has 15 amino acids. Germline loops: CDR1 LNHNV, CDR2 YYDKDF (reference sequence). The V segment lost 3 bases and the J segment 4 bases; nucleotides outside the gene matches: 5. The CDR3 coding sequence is TGTGCCACCAGCAGGACAGGGGTATTTAATCAGCCCCAGCATTTT. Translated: CATSRTGVFNQPQHF.